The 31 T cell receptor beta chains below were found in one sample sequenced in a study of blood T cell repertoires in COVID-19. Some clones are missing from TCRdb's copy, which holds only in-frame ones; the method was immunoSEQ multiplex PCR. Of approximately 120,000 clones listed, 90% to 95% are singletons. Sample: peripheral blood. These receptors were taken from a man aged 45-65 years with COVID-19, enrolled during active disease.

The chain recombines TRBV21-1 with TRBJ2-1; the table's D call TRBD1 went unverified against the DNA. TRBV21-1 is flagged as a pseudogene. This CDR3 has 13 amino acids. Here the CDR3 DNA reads TGTGCCAGCAGCATCGGGACAAGGAATGAGCAGTTCTTC. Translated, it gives CASSIGTRNEQFF.

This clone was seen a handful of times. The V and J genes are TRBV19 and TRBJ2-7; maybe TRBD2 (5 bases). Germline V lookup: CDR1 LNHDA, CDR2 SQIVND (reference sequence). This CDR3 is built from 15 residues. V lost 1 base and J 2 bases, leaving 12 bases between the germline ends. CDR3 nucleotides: TGTGCCAGTAGTATAGCAGGCAGCGGAGCCTACGAGCAGTACTTC. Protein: CASSIAGSGAYEQYF.

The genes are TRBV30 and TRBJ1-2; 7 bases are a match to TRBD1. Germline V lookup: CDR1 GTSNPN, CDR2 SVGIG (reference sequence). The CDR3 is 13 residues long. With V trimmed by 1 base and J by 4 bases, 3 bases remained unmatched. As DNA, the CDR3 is TGTGCCTGGAGTGGGCAGGGGGTCTATGGCTACACCTTC. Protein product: CAWSGQGVYGYTF.

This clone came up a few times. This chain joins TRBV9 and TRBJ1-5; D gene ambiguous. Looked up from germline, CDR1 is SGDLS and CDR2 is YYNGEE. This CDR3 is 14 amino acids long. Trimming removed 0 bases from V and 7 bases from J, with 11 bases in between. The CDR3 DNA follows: TGTGCCAGCAGCGTAGGGGTGGAGTTGCAGCCCCAGCATTTT. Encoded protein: CASSVGVELQPQHF.

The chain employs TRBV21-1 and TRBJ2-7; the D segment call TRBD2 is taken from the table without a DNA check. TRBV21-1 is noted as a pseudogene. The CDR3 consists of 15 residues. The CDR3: CASSKALWQRREQYV. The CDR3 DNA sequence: TGTGCCAGCAGCAAAGCGCTTTGGCAGCGTCGTGAGCAGTACGTC.

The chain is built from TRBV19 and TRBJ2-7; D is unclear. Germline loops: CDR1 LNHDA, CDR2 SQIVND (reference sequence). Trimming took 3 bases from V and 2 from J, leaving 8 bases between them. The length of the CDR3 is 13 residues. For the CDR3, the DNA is TGTGCCAGTAGTATCTCCCCCGCCTACGAGCAGTACGTC. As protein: CASSISPAYEQYV.

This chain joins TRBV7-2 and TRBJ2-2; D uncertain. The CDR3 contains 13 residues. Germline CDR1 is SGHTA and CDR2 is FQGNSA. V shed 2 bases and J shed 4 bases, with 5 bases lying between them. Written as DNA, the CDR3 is TGTGCCAGCAGCTTAATCCGCACCGGGGAGCTGTTTTTT. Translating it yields CASSLIRTGELFF.

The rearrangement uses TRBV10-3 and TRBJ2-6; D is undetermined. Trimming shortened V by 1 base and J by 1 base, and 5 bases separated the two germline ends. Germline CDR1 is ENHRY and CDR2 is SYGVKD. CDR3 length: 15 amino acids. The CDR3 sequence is CAISEFESGANVLTF. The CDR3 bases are TGTGCCATCAGTGAGTTTGAGTCTGGGGCCAACGTCCTGACTTTC.

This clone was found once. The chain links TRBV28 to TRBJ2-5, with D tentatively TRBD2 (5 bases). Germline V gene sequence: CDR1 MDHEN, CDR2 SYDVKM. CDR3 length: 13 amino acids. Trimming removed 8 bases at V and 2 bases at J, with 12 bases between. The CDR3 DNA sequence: TGTGCCAGCGAACGGGGTGGGCAAGAGACCCAGTACTTC. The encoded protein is CASERGGQETQYF.

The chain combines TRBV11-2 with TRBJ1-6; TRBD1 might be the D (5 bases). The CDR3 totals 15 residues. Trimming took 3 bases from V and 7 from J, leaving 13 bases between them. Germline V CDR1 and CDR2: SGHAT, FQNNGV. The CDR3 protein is CASSLGGTENSPLHF. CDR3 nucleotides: TGTGCCAGCAGCTTGGGCGGGACGGAGAATTCACCCCTCCACTTT.

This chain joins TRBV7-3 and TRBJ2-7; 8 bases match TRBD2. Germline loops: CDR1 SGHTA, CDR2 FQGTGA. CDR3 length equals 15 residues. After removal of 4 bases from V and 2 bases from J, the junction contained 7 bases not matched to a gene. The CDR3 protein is CASSWGSGSPYEQYV. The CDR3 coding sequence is TGTGCCAGCAGCTGGGGGAGCGGGAGTCCCTACGAGCAGTACGTC.

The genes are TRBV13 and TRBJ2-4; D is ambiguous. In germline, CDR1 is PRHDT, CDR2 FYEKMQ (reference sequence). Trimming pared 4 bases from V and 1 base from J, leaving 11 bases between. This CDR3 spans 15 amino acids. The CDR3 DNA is TGTGCCAGCAGCTCGACGGGTCTTGCCAAAAACATTCAGTACTTC. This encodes CASSSTGLAKNIQYF.

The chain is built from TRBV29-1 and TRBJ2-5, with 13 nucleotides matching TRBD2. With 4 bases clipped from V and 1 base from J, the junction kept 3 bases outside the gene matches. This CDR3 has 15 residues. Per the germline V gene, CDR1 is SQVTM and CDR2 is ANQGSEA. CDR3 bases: TGCAGCGTTGGGGGACTAGCGGGGTTCCAAGAGACCCAGTACTTC. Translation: CSVGGLAGFQETQYF.

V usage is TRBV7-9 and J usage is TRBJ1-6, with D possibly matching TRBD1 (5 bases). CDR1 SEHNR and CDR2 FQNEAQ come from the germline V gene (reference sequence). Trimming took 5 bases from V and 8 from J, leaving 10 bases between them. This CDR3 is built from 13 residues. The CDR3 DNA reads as TGTGCCAGCAGCCGGGGCGGGGATTCACCCCTCCACTTT. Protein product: CASSRGGDSPLHF.

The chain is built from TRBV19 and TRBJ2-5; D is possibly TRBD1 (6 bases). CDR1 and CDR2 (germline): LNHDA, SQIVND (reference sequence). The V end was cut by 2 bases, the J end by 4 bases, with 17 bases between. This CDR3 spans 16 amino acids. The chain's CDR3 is CASSITGTVTRETQYF. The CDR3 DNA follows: TGTGCCAGTAGTATAACAGGGACGGTTACACGAGAGACCCAGTACTTC.

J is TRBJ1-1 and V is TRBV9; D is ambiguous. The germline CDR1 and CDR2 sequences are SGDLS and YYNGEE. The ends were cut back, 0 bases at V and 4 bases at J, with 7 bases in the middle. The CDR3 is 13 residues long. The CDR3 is CASSVVSGTEAFF. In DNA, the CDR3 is TGTGCCAGCAGCGTAGTCTCGGGCACTGAAGCTTTCTTT. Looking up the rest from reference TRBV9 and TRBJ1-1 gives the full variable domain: DSGVTQTPKHLITATGQRVTLRCSPRSGDLSVYWYQQSLDQGLQFLIQYYNGEERAKGNILERFSAQQFPDLHSELNLSSLELGDSALYFCASSVVSGTEAFFGQGTRLTVV.

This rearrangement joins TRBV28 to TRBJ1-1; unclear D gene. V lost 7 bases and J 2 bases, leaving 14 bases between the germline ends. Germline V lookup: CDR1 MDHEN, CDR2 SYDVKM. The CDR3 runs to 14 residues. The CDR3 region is CASTSLRFNTEAFF. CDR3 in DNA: TGTGCCAGCACCTCACTGCGGTTCAACACTGAAGCTTTCTTT.

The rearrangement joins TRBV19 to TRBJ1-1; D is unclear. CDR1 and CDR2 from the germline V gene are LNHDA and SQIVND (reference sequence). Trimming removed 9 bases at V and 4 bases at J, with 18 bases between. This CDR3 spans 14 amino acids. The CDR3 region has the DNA TGTGCCAGCCGAACGATTGAGGGCAGCACTGAAGCTTTCTTT. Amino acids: CASRTIEGSTEAFF.

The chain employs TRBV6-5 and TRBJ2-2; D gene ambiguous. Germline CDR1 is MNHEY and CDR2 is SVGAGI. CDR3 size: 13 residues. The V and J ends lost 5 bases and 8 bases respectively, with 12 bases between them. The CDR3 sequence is CASSRSEAGELFF. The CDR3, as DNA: TGTGCCAGCAGTCGGAGCGAGGCTGGGGAGCTGTTTTTT.

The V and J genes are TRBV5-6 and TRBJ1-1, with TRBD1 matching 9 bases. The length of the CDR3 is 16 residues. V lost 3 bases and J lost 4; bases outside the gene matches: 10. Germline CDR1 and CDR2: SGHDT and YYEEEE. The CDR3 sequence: CASSSGTGYSGTEAFF. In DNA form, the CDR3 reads TGTGCCAGCAGCTCAGGGACAGGGTATAGTGGCACTGAAGCTTTCTTT.

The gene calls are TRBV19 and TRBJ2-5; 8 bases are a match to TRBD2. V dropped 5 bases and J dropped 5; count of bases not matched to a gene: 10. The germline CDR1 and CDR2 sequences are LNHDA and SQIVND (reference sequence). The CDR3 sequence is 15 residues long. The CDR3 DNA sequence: TGTGCCAGTAGTCATCCAGGACTAGCAAGCGAGACCCAGTACTTC. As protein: CASSHPGLASETQYF.

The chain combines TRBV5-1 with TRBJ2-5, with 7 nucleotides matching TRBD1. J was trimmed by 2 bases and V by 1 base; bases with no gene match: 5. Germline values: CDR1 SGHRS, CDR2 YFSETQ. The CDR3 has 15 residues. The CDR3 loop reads CASSLTGATQETQYF. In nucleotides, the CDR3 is TGCGCCAGCAGCTTGACAGGGGCTACTCAAGAGACCCAGTACTTC.

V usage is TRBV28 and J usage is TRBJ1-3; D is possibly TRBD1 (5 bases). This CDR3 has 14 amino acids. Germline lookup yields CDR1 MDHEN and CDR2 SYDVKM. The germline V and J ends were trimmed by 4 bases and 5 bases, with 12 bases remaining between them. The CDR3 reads CASSSGDARNTIYF. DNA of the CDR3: TGTGCCAGCAGTTCGGGGGACGCGAGAAACACCATATATTTT.

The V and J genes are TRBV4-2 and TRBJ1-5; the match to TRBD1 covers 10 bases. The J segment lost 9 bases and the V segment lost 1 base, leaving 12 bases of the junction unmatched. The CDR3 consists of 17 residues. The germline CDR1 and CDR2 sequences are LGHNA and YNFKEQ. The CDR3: CASSQGGTGAAQGPQHF. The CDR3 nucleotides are TGTGCCAGCAGCCAAGGCGGGACAGGGGCCGCCCAGGGGCCCCAGCATTTT.

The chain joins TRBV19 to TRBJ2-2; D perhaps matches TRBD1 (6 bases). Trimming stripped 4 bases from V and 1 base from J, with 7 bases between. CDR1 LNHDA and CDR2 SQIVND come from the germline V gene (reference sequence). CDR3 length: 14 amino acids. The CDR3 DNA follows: TGTGCCAGTAGTAAGGGACAGAACACCGGGGAGCTGTTTTTT. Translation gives CASSKGQNTGELFF.

The CDR3 nucleotides are TGTGCCAGCAGCTTAGTCAGGCAGAGTTCACCCCTCCACTTT. It specifies CASSLVRQSSPLHF. The chain recombines TRBV11-2 with TRBJ1-6; D is uncertain. The CDR3 consists of 14 residues. Per the germline V gene, CDR1 is SGHAT and CDR2 is FQNNGV. V was trimmed by 1 base and J by 9 bases, leaving 10 bases between them.

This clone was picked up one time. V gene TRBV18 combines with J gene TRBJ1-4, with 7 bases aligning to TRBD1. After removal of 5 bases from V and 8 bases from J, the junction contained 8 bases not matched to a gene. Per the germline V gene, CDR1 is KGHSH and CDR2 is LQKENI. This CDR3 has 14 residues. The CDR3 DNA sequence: TGTGCCAGCTCAATATATACAGGGGAGGAAAAACTGTTTTTT. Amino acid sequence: CASSIYTGEEKLFF.

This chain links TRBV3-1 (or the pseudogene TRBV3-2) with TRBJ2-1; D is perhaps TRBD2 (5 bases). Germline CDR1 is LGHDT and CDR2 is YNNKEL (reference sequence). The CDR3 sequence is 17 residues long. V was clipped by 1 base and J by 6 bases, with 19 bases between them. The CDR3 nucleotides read TGTGCCAGCAGCCAAGGAAAACTAGTTGCTCGGTCCAATGAGCAGTTCTTC. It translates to CASSQGKLVARSNEQFF.

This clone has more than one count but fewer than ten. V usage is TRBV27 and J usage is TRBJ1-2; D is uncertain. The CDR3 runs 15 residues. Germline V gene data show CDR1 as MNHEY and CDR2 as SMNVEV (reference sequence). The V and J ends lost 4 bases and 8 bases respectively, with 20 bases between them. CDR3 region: CASSSLPPVPRGYTF. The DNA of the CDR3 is TGTGCCAGCAGTTCCCTCCCCCCAGTTCCTAGGGGCTACACCTTC.

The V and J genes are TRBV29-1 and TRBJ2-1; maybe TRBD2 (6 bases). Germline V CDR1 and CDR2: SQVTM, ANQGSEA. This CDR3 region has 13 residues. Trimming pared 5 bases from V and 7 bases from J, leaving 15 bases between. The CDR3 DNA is TGCAGCGTTATCGTAGCGGCTACTAATGAGCAGTTCTTC. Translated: CSVIVAATNEQFF.

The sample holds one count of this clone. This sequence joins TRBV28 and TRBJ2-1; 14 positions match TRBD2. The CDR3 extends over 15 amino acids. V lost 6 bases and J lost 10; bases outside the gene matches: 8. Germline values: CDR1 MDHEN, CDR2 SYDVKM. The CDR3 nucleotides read TGTGCCAGCAGCCACCCGGGACTAGCGGGAGAGGAGCAGTTCTTC. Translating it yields CASSHPGLAGEEQFF.